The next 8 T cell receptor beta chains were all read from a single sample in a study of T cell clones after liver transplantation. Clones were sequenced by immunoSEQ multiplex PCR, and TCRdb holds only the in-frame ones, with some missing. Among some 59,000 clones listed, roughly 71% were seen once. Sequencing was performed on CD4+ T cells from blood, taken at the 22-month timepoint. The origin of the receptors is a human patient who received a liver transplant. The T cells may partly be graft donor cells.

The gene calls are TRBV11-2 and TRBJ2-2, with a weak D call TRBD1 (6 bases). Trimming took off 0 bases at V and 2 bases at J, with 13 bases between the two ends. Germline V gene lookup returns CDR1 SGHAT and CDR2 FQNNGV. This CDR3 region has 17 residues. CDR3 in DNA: TGTGCCAGCAGCTTAGACCTGGTAGGGGGTAACACCGGGGAGCTGTTTTTT. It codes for CASSLDLVGGNTGELFF.

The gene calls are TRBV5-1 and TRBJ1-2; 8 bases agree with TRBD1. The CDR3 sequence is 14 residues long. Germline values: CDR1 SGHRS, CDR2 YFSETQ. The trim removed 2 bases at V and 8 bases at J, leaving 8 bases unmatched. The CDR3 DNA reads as TGCGCCAGCAGCTTACTTCAGGGGGCGCAGGGCTACACCTTC. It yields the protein CASSLLQGAQGYTF.

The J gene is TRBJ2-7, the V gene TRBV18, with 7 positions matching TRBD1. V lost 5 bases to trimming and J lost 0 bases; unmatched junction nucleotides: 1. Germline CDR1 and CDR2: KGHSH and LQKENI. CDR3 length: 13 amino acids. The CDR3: CASSDRVSYEQYF. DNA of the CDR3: TGTGCCAGCTCAGACAGGGTCTCCTACGAGCAGTACTTC.

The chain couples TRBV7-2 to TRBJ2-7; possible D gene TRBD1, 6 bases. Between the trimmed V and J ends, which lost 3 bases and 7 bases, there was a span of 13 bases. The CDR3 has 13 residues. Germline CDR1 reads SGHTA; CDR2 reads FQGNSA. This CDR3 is CASSLQQGLEQYF. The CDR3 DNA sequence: TGTGCCAGCAGCTTGCAACAGGGTCTTGAGCAGTACTTC.

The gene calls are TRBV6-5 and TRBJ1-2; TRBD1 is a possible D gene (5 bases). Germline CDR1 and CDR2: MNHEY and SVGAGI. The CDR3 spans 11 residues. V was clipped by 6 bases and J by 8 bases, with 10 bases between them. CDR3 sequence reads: CASRAQGGYTF. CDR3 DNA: TGTGCCAGCAGAGCTCAGGGAGGCTACACCTTC.

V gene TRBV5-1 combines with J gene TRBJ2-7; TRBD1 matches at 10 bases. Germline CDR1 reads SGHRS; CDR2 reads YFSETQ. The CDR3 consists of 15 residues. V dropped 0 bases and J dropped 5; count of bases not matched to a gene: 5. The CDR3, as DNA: TGCGCCAGCAGCTTGGACGGACAGGGGGTCCACGAGCAGTACTTC. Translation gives CASSLDGQGVHEQYF.

CDR3 residues: CASSALQGYPETQYF. Written as DNA, the CDR3 is TGTGCCAGCAGCGCCCTACAGGGCTACCCAGAGACCCAGTACTTC. The chain has TRBV7-3 and TRBJ2-5, with a possible D match to TRBD1 (6 bases). Trimming removed 5 bases at V and 4 bases at J, with 17 bases between. CDR1 is SGHTA and CDR2 is FQGTGA in the germline V gene. This CDR3 is built from 15 residues.

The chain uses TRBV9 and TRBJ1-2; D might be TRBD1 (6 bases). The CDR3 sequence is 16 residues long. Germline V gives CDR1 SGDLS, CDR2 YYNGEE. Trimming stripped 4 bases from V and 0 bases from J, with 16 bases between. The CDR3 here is CASSSRARGTNYGYTF. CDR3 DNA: TGTGCCAGCAGCTCACGGGCGAGGGGGACTAACTATGGCTACACCTTC.